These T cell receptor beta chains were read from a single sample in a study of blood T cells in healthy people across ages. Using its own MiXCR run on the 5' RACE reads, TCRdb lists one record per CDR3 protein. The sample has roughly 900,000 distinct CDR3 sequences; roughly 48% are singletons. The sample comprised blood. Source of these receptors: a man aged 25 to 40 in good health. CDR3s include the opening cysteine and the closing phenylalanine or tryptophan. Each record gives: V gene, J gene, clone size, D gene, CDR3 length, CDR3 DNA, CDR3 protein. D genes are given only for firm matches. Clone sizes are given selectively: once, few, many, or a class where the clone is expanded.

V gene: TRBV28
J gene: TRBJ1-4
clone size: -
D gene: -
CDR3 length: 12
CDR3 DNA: TGTGCCAGCCAAATCCGGTCGGAAAAACTGTTTTTT
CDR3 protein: CASQIRSEKLFF

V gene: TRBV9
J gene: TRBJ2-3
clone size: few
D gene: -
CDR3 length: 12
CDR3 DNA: TGTGCCAGCAGCTCCCTAGCAAGTACCCAGTATTTT
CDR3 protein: CASSSLASTQYF

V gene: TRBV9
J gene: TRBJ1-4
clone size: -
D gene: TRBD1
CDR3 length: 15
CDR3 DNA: TGTGCCAGCAGCACCCGGGACAGGGTTAATGAAAAACTGTTTTTT
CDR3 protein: CASSTRDRVNEKLFF

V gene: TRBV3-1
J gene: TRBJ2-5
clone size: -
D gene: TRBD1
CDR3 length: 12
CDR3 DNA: TGTGCCAGCGGCCAAGCAGGGGGCGAGCAGTGCTTC
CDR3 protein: CASGQAGGEQCF

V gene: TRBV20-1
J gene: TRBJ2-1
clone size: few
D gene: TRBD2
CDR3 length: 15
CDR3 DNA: TGCAGTGCACCAACTAGCGGGGGACCCTACAATGAGCAGTTCTTC
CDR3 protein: CSAPTSGGPYNEQFF

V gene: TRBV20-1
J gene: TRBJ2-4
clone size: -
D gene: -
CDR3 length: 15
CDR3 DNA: TGCAGTGCTAGAGAGGGGGCAGGAGGTCTGAACATTCAGTACTTC
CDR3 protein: CSAREGAGGLNIQYF

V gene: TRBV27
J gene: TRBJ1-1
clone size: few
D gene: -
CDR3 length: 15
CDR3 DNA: TGTGCCAGCAGTTTACCCGGACGGCCGGGGACTGAAGCTTTCTTT
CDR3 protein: CASSLPGRPGTEAFF

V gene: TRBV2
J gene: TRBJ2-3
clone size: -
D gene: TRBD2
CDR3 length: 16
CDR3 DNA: TGTGCCAGCACTGAGCCCGGACTAGATAGCACAGATACGCAGTATTTT
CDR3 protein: CASTEPGLDSTDTQYF

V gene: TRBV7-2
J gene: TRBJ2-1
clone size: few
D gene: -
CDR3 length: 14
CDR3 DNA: TGTGCCAGCAGCTTAGCAGGGGTGTGGAATGAGCAGTTCTTC
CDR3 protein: CASSLAGVWNEQFF

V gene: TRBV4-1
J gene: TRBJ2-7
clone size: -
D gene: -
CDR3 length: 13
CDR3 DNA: TGCGCCAGCGGGGGGACAGATACCTACGAGCAGTACTTC
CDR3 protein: CASGGTDTYEQYF

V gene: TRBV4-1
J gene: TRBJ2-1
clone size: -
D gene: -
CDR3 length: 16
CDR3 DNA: TGCGCCAGCAGCCAAGATAGGGAATTAGGCGGGCATGAGCAGTTCTTC
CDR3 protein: CASSQDRELGGHEQFF

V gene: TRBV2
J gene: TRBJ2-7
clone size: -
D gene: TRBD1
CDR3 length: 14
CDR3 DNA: TGTGCCAGTATTCCGGGACAGGGGGCCTCCGAGCAGTACTTC
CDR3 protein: CASIPGQGASEQYF

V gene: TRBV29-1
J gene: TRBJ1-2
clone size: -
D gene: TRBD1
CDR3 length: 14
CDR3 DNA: TGCAGCGTGATCGGACAGGGAGAGAACTATGGCTACACCTTC
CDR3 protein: CSVIGQGENYGYTF

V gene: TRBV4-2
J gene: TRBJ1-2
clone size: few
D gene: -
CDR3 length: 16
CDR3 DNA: TGTGCCAGCAGCCAAGAAGAAGGGATTCGGGCCCGAGCTAACACCTTC
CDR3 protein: CASSQEEGIRARANTF

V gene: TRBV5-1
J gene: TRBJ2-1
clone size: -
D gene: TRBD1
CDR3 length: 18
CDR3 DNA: TGCGCCAGCAGCTTGCCTTTCCAGGGGGCACAGTCCTACAATGAGCAGTTCTTC
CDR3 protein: CASSLPFQGAQSYNEQFF

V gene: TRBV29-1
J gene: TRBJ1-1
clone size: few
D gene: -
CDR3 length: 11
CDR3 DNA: TGCAAGGGTTCAGTGAACACTGAAGCTTTCTTT
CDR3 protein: CKGSVNTEAFF

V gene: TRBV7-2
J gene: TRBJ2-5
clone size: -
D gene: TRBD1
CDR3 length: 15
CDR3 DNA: TGTGCCAGCAGTCTTTCAGGGGGAAACCAAGAGACCCAGTACTTC
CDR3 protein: CASSLSGGNQETQYF

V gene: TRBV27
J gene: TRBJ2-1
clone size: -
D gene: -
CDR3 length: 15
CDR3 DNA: TGTGCCAGCAGTTGGGCAGGGGCTCTAATGAATGAGCAGTTCTTC
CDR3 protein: CASSWAGALMNEQFF

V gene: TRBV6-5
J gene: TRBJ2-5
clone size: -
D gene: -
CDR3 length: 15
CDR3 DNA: TGTGCCAGCAGCTACGGCCAGGTAGGAAGAGAGACCCAGTACTTC
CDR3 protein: CASSYGQVGRETQYF

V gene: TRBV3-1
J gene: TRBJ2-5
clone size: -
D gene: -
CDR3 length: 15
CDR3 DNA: TGTGCCAGCAGCCAAGACCCCAGGGATATGGAGACCCAGTACTTC
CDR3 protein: CASSQDPRDMETQYF

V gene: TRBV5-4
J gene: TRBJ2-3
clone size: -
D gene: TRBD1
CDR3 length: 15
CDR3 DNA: TGTGCCAGCAGCGTCGACAGGGTCGGCACAGGTACGCAGTATTTT
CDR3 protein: CASSVDRVGTGTQYF

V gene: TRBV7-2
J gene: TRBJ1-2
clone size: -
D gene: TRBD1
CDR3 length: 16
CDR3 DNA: TGTGCCAGCAGCTTAGTACGTACAGGGGGCGACTATGGCTACACCTTC
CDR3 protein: CASSLVRTGGDYGYTF

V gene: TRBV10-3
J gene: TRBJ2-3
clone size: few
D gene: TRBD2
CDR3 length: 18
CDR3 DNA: TGTGCCATCAGTGAGTCGACTAGCGGGGGCCTTACCACAGATACGCAGTATTTT
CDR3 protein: CAISESTSGGLTTDTQYF

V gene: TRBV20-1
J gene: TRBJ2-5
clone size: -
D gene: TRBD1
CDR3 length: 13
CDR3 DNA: TGCAGTGCTGCGACAGGGCATCAAGAGACCCAGTACTTC
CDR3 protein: CSAATGHQETQYF

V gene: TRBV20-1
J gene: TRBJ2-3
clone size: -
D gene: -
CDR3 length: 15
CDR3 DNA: TGCAGTGCTAGATCCTCGGTGCTGCGCACAGATACGCAGTATTTT
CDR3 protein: CSARSSVLRTDTQYF

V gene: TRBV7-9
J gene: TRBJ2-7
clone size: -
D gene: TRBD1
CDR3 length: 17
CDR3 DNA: TGTGCCAGCAGCTTGTACCCCGGGACAGGGGAAACCTACGAGCAGTACTTC
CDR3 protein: CASSLYPGTGETYEQYF

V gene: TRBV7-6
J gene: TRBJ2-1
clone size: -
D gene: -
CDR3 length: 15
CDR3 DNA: TGTGCCAGCAGCACGACAGAGAGCTCCTACAATGAGCAGTTCTTC
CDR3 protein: CASSTTESSYNEQFF

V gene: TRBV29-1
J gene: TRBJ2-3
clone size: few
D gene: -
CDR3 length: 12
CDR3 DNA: TGCAGCGTTGAAGAGGTTGCAGATACGCAGTATTTT
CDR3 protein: CSVEEVADTQYF

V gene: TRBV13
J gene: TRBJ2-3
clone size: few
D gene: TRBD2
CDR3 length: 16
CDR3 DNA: TGTGCCAGCAGCTTAGTGTCTAGCGGGGAGTCAGATACGCAGTATTTT
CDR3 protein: CASSLVSSGESDTQYF

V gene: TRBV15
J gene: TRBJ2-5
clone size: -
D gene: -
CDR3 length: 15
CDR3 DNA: TGTGCCACCAGCAGGGCATTTCAGGGTGGGGAGACCCAGTACTTC
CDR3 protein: CATSRAFQGGETQYF

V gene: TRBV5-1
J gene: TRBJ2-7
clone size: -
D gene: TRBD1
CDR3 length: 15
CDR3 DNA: TGCGCCAGCAGCTTCCTACAGGGGGTCTCCTACGAGCAGTACTTC
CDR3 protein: CASSFLQGVSYEQYF

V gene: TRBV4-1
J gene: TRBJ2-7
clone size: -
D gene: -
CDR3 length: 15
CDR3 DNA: TGCGCCAGCAGCGGTAGGGAGGGGGCGATCTACGAGCAGTACTTC
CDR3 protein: CASSGREGAIYEQYF

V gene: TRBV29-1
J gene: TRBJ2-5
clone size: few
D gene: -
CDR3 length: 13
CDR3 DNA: TGCAGCGTTGCGGCGGGGACAGAAGAGACCCAGTACTTC
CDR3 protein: CSVAAGTEETQYF

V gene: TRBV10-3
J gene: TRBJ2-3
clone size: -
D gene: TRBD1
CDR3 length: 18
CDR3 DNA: TGTGCCATCTCCGGGACAGGGGGCTCCGGGGGGTACATAGATACGCAGTATTTT
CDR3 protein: CAISGTGGSGGYIDTQYF

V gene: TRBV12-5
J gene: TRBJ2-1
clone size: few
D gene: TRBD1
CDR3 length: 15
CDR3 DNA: TGTGCTAGTGGTTTGGGACAGGGGACCTACAATGAGCAGTTCTTC
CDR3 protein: CASGLGQGTYNEQFF

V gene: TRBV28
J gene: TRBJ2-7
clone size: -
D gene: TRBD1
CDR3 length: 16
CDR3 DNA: TGTGCCAGCAGCCCGAGGGCAGGGGGAAGAGCCTACGAGCAGTACTTC
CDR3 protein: CASSPRAGGRAYEQYF

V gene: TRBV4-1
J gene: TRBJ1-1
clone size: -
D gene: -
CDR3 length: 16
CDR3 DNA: TGCGCCAGCAGCCAAGGGTTCTTTACCGGGGACACTGAAGCTTTCTTT
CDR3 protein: CASSQGFFTGDTEAFF

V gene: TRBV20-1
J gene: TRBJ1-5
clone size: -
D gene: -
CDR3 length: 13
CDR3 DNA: TGCAGTGCCCATACAGGGTCGGGGCAGCCCCAGCATTTT
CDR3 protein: CSAHTGSGQPQHF

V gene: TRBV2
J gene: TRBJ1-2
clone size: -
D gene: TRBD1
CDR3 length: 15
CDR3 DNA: TGTGCCAGCAGAGAGGGACAGGGTGCGGGCTATGGCTACACCTTC
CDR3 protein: CASREGQGAGYGYTF

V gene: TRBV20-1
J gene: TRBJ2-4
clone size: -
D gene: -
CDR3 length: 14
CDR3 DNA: TGCAGTGCTCTTCCGGGGATAGCCAAAAACATTCAGTACTTC
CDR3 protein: CSALPGIAKNIQYF

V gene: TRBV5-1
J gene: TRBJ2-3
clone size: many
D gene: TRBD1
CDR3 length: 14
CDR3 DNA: TGCGCCAGCAGCTTTGGACAGGGTCCAGATACGCAGTATTTT
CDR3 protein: CASSFGQGPDTQYF

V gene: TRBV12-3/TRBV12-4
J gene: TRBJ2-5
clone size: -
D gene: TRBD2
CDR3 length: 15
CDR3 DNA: TGTGCCAGCAGTTTAGAGGCTAGCGGGCAAGAGACCCAGTACTTC
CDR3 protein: CASSLEASGQETQYF

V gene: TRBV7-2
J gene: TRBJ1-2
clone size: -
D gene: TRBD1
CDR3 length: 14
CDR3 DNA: TGTGCCAGCAGCTTAGGTCCAGGGGGCGAGGGCTACACCTTC
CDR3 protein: CASSLGPGGEGYTF

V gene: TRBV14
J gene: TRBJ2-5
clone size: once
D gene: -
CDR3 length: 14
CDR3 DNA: TGTGCCAGCAGCAAGGGACCCTTCAGTGAGACCCAGTACTTC
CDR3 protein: CASSKGPFSETQYF

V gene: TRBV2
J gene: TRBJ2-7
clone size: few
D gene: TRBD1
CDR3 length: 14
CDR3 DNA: TGTGCCAGCAGTGGTACAGGGGGTACCTACGAGCAGTACTTC
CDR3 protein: CASSGTGGTYEQYF

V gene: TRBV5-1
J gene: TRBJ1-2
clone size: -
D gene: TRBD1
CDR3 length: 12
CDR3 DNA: TGCGCCAGCAGCTCATCAGGGGGTGGCTACACCTTC
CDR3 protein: CASSSSGGGYTF

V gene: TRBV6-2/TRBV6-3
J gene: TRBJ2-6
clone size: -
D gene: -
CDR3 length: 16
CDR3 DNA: TGTGCCAGCAGTTTCTTTGTTGACTCTGGGGCCAACGTCCTGACTTTC
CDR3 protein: CASSFFVDSGANVLTF

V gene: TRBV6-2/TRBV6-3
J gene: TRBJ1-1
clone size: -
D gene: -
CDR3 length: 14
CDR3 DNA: TGTGCCAGCAACGGTACCCAGCGGAACACTGAAGCTTTCTTT
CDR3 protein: CASNGTQRNTEAFF

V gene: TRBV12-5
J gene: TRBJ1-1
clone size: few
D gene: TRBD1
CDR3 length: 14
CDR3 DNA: TGTGCTAGTGGCCACGGGACAGCCAACACTGAAGCTTTCTTT
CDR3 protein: CASGHGTANTEAFF

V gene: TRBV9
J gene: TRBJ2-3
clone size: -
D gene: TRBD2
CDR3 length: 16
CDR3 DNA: TGTGCCAGCAGCCTGAGGCAAGCGGGGGTGACAGATACGCAGTATTTT
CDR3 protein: CASSLRQAGVTDTQYF

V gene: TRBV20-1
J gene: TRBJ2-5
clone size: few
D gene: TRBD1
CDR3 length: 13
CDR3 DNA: TGCAGTGCTAGATACGGGACAGAAGAGACCCAGTACTTC
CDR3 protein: CSARYGTEETQYF

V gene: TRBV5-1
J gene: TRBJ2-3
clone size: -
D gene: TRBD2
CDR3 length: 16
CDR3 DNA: TGCGCCAGCAGCTGGAGACGAGCGGGGGACACAGATACGCAGTATTTT
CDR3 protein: CASSWRRAGDTDTQYF

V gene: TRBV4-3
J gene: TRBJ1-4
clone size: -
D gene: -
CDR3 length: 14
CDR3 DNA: TGCGCCAGCAGCCAAGCAGGCCTTAATGAAAAACTGTTTTTT
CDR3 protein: CASSQAGLNEKLFF

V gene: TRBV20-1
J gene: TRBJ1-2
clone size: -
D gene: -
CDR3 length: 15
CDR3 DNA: TGCAGTGCTAGAGCCTTAGACCCGTATCTAGATGGCTACACCTTC
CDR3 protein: CSARALDPYLDGYTF